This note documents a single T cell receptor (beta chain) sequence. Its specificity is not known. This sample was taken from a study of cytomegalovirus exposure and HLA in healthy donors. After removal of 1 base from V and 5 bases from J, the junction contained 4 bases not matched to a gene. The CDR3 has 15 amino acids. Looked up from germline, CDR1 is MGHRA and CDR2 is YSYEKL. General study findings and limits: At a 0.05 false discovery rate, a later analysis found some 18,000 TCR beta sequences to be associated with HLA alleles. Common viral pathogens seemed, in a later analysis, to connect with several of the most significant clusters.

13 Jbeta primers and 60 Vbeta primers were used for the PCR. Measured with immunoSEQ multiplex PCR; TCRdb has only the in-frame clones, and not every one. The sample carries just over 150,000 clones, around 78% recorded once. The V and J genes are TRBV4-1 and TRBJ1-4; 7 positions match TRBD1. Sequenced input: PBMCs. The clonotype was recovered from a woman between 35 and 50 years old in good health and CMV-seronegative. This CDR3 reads CASSQAGTANEKLFF. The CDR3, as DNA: TGCGCCAGCAGCCAAGCTGGGACAGCGAATGAAAAACTGTTTTTT.